Following are 4 T cell receptor beta chains from one sample sequenced in a study of blood T cell repertoires in COVID-19. Here immunoSEQ multiplex PCR was the method, and the copy in TCRdb shows in-frame clones only, minus some. This table holds 140,000 to 150,000 clones, around 84% found once. Source material: peripheral blood. Receptor source: a human donor in a cohort sampled during active COVID-19.

This chain links TRBV20-1 with TRBJ2-5, with a tentative D call TRBD1 (5 bases). Germline V CDR1 and CDR2: DFQATT, SNEGSKA (reference sequence). V dropped 2 bases and J dropped 5 bases, with 6 bases sitting between them. The CDR3 totals 11 residues. The CDR3 DNA follows: TGCAGTGCTAGACACAGGGAGACCCAGTACTTC. Its translation is CSARHRETQYF.

The rearrangement links TRBV28 to TRBJ2-7; D uncertain. Germline CDR1 and CDR2: MDHEN and SYDVKM. The V end was cut by 3 bases, the J end by 4 bases, with 7 bases between. The CDR3 is 12 residues long. This CDR3 reads CASSLGRYEQYF. The CDR3 region has the DNA TGTGCCAGCAGTTTGGGCAGGTACGAGCAGTACTTC.

The chain has TRBV7-2 and TRBJ2-2, with 9 nucleotides matching TRBD2. Per the germline V gene, CDR1 is SGHTA and CDR2 is FQGNSA. Trimming cost V 2 bases and J 5 bases; bases outside gene matches: 6. The CDR3 is 16 amino acids. CDR3 nucleotide sequence: TGTGCCAGCAGCTTAAGAAGCGGGGGGCGGACCGGGGAGCTGTTTTTT. Translating it yields CASSLRSGGRTGELFF.

This clone was seen just once. The rearrangement links TRBV19 to TRBJ1-2; possibly TRBD1 for D (5 bases). Germline assignment: CDR1 LNHDA and CDR2 SQIVND (reference sequence). With 3 bases removed from V and 4 bases from J, the gap between germline ends came to 15 bases. The CDR3 covers 15 residues. The CDR3 reads CASSMEGRGGYGYTF. The CDR3 DNA is TGTGCCAGTAGTATGGAGGGACGAGGTGGCTATGGCTACACCTTC.